This T cell receptor beta chain comes out of a study of T cell changes during pregnancy in multiple sclerosis. Some clones are missing from TCRdb's copy, which holds only in-frame ones; the method was immunoSEQ multiplex PCR. This sample has 75,000 to 95,000 clones, with around 90% found just once. There are 15 residues in the CDR3. Germline V gene sequence: CDR1 SGHRS, CDR2 YFSETQ. J lost 4 bases, V lost 5 bases, and 10 bases had no gene match. The receptor was derived from a female donor in good health, enrolled as a control in a pregnancy study. Sequences were derived from peripheral blood, sampled in the first trimester of pregnancy. This chain uses TRBV5-1 with TRBJ2-5; 8 nucleotides line up with TRBD2. This CDR3 is CASRNGGAALETQYF. In DNA, the CDR3 is TGCGCCAGCAGGAACGGGGGGGCGGCGTTAGAGACCCAGTACTTC. The variable domain in full, with the rest retrieved from reference TRBV5-1 and TRBJ2-5, is KAGVTQTPRYLIKTRGQQVTLSCSPISGHRSVSWYQQTPGQGLQFLFEYFSETQRNKGNFPGRFSGRQFSNSRSEMNVSTLELGDSALYLCASRNGGAALETQYFGPGTRLLVL.